Listed below are T cell receptor beta chains from one sample, sequenced in a study of blood T cells in healthy people across ages. From the 5' RACE reads, TCRdb called clonotypes with MiXCR, one entry per CDR3 protein. The profile shows 700,000 or so distinct CDR3 sequences, approximately 22% of them singletons. The material sequenced was blood. These receptors all come from an older man in good health. Each CDR3 is given with its conserved first and last residue. Each record gives: J gene, V gene, CDR3 protein.

J: TRBJ2-4; V: TRBV7-2; CDR3: CASMGYTKNIQYF
J: TRBJ2-3; V: TRBV20-1; CDR3: CSARDLRPDTQYF
J: TRBJ2-2; V: TRBV27; CDR3: CASSFRGSGELFF
J: TRBJ2-5; V: TRBV18; CDR3: CASSSTGSQETQYF
J: TRBJ2-1; V: TRBV29-1; CDR3: CSENRGFGQFF
J: TRBJ1-1; V: TRBV20-1; CDR3: CSARDLPTRNTEAFF
J: TRBJ2-5; V: TRBV5-1; CDR3: CASSLAVDLGTQYF
J: TRBJ2-4; V: TRBV5-1; CDR3: CASTKGGAENIQYF
J: TRBJ2-1; V: TRBV27; CDR3: CASSYYAGSVEQFF
J: TRBJ2-7; V: TRBV5-1; CDR3: CASSLVPGTGVGEQYF
J: TRBJ2-5; V: TRBV13; CDR3: CASSLDGSRRQETQYF
J: TRBJ2-5; V: TRBV4-1; CDR3: CASSQATGARETQYF
J: TRBJ1-4; V: TRBV6-6; CDR3: CASSSLGAQLFF
J: TRBJ2-7; V: TRBV4-2; CDR3: CASSQDKWGGRYEQYF
J: TRBJ2-7; V: TRBV20-1; CDR3: CSARDLGRSSYEQYF
J: TRBJ2-5; V: TRBV7-8; CDR3: CASSLVDPETQYF
J: TRBJ2-1; V: TRBV6-5; CDR3: CASSSPGQGRNEQFF